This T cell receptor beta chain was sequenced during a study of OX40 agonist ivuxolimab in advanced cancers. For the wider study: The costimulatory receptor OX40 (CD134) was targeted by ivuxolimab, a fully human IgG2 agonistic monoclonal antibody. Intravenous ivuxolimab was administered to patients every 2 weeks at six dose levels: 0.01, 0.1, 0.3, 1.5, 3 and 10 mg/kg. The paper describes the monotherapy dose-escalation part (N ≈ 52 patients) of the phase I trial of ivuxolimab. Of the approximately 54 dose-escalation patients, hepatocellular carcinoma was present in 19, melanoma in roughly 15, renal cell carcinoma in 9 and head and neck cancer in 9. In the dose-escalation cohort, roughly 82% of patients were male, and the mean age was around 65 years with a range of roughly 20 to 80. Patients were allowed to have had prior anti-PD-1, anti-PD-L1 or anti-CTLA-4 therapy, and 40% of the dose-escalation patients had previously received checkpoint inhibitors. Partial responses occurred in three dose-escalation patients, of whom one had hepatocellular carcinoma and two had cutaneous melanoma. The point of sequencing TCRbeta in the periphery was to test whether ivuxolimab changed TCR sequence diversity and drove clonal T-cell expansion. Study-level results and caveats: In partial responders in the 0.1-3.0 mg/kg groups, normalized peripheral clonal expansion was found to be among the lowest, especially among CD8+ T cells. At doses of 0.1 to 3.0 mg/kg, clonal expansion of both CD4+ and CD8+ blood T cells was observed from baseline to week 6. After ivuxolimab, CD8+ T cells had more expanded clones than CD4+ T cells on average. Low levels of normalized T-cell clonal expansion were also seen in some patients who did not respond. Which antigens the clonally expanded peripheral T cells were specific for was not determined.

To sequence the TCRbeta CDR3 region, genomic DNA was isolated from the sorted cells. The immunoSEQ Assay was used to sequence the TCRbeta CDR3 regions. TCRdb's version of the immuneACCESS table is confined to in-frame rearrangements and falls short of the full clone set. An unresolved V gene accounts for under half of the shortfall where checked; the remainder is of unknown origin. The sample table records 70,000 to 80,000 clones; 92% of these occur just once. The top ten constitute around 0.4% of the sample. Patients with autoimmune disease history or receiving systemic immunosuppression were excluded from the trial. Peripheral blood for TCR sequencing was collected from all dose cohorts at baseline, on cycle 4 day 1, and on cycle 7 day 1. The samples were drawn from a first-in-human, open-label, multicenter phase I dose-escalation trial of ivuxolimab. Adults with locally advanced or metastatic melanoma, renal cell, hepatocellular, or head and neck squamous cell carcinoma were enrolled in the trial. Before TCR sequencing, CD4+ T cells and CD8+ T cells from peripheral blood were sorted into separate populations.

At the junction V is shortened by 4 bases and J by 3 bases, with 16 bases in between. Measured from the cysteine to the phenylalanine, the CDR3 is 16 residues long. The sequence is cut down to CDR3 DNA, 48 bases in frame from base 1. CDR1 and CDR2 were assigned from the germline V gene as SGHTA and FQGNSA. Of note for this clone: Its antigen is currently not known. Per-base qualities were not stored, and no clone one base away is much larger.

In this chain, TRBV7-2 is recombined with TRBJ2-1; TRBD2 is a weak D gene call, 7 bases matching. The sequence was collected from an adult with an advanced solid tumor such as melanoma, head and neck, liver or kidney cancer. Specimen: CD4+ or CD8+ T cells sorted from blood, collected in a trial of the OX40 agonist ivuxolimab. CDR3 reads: CASSSYGGGYYNEQFF. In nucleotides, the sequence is TGTGCCAGCAGCTCCTACGGCGGGGGCTACTACAATGAGCAGTTCTTC.